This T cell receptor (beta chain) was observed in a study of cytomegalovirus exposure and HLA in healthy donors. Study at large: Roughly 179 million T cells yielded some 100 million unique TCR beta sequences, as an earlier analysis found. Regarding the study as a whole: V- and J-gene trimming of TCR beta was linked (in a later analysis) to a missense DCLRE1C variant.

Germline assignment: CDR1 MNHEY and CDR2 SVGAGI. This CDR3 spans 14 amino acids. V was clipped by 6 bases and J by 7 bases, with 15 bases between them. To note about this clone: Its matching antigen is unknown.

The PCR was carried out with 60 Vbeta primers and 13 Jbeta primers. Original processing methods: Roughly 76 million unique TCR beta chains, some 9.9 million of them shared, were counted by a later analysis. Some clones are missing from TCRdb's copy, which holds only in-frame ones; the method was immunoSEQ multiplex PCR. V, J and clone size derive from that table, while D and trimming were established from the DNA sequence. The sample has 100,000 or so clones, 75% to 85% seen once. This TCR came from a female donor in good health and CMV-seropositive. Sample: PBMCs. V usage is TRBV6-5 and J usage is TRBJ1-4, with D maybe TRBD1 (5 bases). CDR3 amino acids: CASSHLSGGEKLFF. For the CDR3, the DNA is TGTGCCAGCAGCCACTTATCGGGGGGTGAAAAACTGTTTTTT.